This TCR beta chain was identified in a study of identical twins. This clonotype was counted many times. Its cognate antigen is unknown. A universal primer binding site was introduced by template switching. The final cDNA contained unique molecular identifiers. Using its own MiXCR run on the 5' RACE reads, TCRdb lists one record per CDR3 protein. This sample has approximately 220,000 distinct CDR3 sequences, with 6% to 9% found just once. Study-wide findings and caveats: Twin sharing of out-of-frame TCR alpha was underestimated by models in monozygotic pairs. Those out-of-frame alpha sequences shared by twins showed an excess of low generation probability.

Another study also made use of these data, one on yellow fever vaccine responses in identical twins.

The clonotype originates from a woman aged 18-30 years in good health. The sequenced material came from memory (CD45RO+) T cells sorted from blood.

DNA for the CDR3: TGTGCCAGCAGCGAAACTAGCGGAACGTCGTTCTTC. Residues: CASSETSGTSFF. The chain has TRBV7-2 and TRBJ2-1, with 8 bases identical to TRBD2. This CDR3 has 12 amino acids. CDR1 is SGHTA, CDR2 FQGNSA, per germline. V trimming: 5 bases; J trimming: 15 bases; junction bases outside the gene matches: 9.